This record concerns one T cell receptor (beta chain) sequence. The CDR3 has 11 amino acids. Trimming took 3 bases from V and 15 from J, leaving 15 bases between them. Per the germline V gene, CDR1 is DFQATT and CDR2 is SNEGSKA (reference sequence). This entry is derived from a study of blood T cell repertoires in COVID-19. Source study methods: Quantification of nucleated cells was approximated via reference gene primer amplification. Sequencing was performed with immunoSEQ multiplex PCR; in TCRdb, only in-frame clones are kept and a portion is missing. V, J and clone size are those of that table, while D and trimming were read from the DNA. This sample has 120,000 or so clones, with around 82% found just once.

Sequences were obtained from peripheral blood. This clonotype originated in a woman between 25 and 40 years old who had recovered from COVID-19. The chain uses TRBV20-1 and TRBJ2-1; D unclear. CDR3 residues: CSASLGPIRFF. Written as DNA, the CDR3 is TGCAGTGCTAGTCTGGGCCCCATACGGTTCTTC.